Each of the 15 T cell receptor beta chains below was sequenced from the same sample in a study of CD8+CD57+ T cells in acquired aplastic anemia listed by TCRdb under 2018. Instrument used: Illumina HiSeq 2000. Genomic DNA served as template for TCR beta VDJ combination and CDR3 sequence profiling. Through fastp at Q25 and MiXCR, TCRdb rebuilt clones from the public reads, retaining in-frame beta chains. Rows are unified per CDR3 protein, each entry keeping the most common DNA and genes. The sample table holds some 130,000 distinct CDR3 sequences, of which about 48% were seen once. The ten top clones hold around 2.5% of the sample. Sequenced: sorted CD4+, CD8+, or CD8+CD57+ T cells (not recorded which) from PBMCs. These TCRs come from a human donor in good health, serving as a control.

This clonotype has just one count. The genes are TRBV7-2 and TRBJ1-5; D perhaps matches TRBD1 (5 bases). Germline values: CDR1 SGHTA, CDR2 FQGNSA. V was pared by 1 base and J by 7 bases, with 8 bases between. CDR3 length: 13 amino acids. CDR3 protein: CASSLGGEQPQHF. The CDR3 DNA is TGTGCCAGCAGCTTAGGAGGGGAGCAGCCCCAGCATTTT.

This chain's CDR3 is CASSDRLGYEQYF. CDR3 in DNA: TGCGCCAGCAGTGATAGGCTAGGCTACGAGCAGTACTTC. The chain couples TRBV10-2 to TRBJ2-7; D is unclear. The germline V gene encodes CDR1 WSHSY and CDR2 SAAADI. The CDR3 extends over 13 amino acids. Trimming stripped 3 bases from V and 3 bases from J, with 9 bases between.

This clonotype was counted ten times or more. The V and J genes are TRBV6-1 and TRBJ1-6; 7 bases align to TRBD1. Trimming cost V 6 bases and J 7 bases; bases outside gene matches: 12. The CDR3 extends over 16 amino acids. Germline V lookup: CDR1 MNHNS, CDR2 SASEGT. The CDR3 DNA follows: TGTGCCAGCAGGGTCGGAGGGGGCGACTTCAATTCACCCCTCCACTTT. It yields the protein CASRVGGGDFNSPLHF.

This chain uses TRBV15 with TRBJ2-5; TRBD1 agrees at 8 bases. The germline V gene encodes CDR1 LNHNV and CDR2 YYDKDF (reference sequence). With V trimmed by 0 bases and J by 1 base, 7 bases remained unmatched. There are 17 residues in the CDR3. CDR3 DNA: TGTGCCACCAGCAGAGACCTAACAGGGGGACTCCAAGAGACCCAGTACTTC. Translated, it gives CATSRDLTGGLQETQYF.

In its sample, this clonotype was seen once. This chain links TRBV19 with TRBJ1-2; 8 bases are a match to TRBD1. Per germline, CDR1 LNHDA and CDR2 SQIVND (reference sequence). The CDR3 runs to 14 residues. V lost 5 bases to trimming and J lost 4 bases; unmatched junction nucleotides: 6. The CDR3 DNA reads as TGTGCCAGTAGTTTTCCGGACAGGGTCTATGGCTACACCTTC. Its protein product is CASSFPDRVYGYTF. The whole variable domain, remainder taken from reference TRBV19 and TRBJ1-2, is DGGITQSPKYLFRKEGQNVTLSCEQNLNHDAMYWYRQDPGQGLRLIYYSQIVNDFQKGDIAEGYSVSREKKESFPLTVTSAQKNPTAFYLCASSFPDRVYGYTFGSGTRLTVV.

The chain couples TRBV24-1 to TRBJ2-1; 7 bases are a match to TRBD1. Trimming removed 8 bases from V and 8 bases from J; junction bases left unmatched: 8. The CDR3 is 13 amino acids. CDR1 and CDR2 from the germline V gene are KGHDR and SFDVKD. In DNA, the CDR3 is TGTGCCACCACCGGGACAGCCGGGCATGAGCAGTTCTTC. Residues: CATTGTAGHEQFF.

This clonotype was observed at least ten times. This chain links TRBV12-3 or TRBV12-4 with TRBJ2-3; 12 positions match TRBD2. The CDR3 has 15 amino acids. Trimming removed 7 bases from V and 4 bases from J; junction bases left unmatched: 6. CDR3 protein: CASTLTSGGADTQYF. In DNA form, the CDR3 reads TGTGCCAGCACCCTGACTAGCGGGGGTGCAGATACGCAGTATTTT.

The chain joins TRBV6-1 to TRBJ1-1, with 7 bases aligning to TRBD1. CDR1 MNHNS and CDR2 SASEGT come from the germline V gene. The CDR3 is 15 amino acids. Unmatched junction bases numbered 7, after V lost 6 bases and J lost 0 bases. CDR3 bases: TGTGCCAGCAGGCGAAACAGGGGATTGAACACTGAAGCTTTCTTT. Protein sequence: CASRRNRGLNTEAFF.

This clonotype was observed once. The rearrangement joins TRBV5-1 to TRBJ1-3; D remains ambiguous. Germline lookup yields CDR1 SGHRS and CDR2 YFSETQ. The CDR3 consists of 16 residues. The V gene lost 6 bases and the J gene lost 4 bases, with 20 bases spanning the gap. The CDR3 loop reads CASKNEGSSQGNTIYF. As DNA, the CDR3 is TGCGCCAGCAAAAATGAAGGGTCCAGCCAAGGAAACACCATATATTTT.

This clonotype was picked up one time. The chain employs TRBV10-1 and TRBJ2-1, with 9 bases that match TRBD1. This CDR3 is 16 amino acids long. The V and J ends lost 1 base and 3 bases, in that order; junction bases with no gene match: 4. Germline-derived CDR1 and CDR2 are WNHNN and SYGVQD (reference sequence). CDR3 nucleotide sequence: TGCGCCAGCAGTGAGTATCGGACAGGGGACTACAATGAGCAGTTCTTC. Translated: CASSEYRTGDYNEQFF.

The chain joins TRBV6-1 to TRBJ1-2; 9 nucleotides line up with TRBD1. With V trimmed by 6 bases and J by 6 bases, 8 bases remained unmatched. This CDR3 has 14 residues. Germline CDR1 is MNHNS and CDR2 is SASEGT. The CDR3 DNA reads as TGTGCCAGCAGAATAACAGGGGGCAGCGATGGCTACACCTTC. It specifies CASRITGGSDGYTF.

V and J are TRBV11-2 and TRBJ2-1; 9 positions agree with TRBD2. Gene TRBJ2-5 matches the end of the DNA better, so the J call may be wrong. This CDR3 region has 15 residues. Germline V gene lookup returns CDR1 SGHAT and CDR2 FQNNGV. CDR3: CASSLGASGKETQYF. The CDR3 DNA sequence: TGTGCCAGCAGCTTAGGGGCTAGCGGGAAAGAGACCCAGTACTTC.

This clonotype occurred many times. The gene calls are TRBV2 and TRBJ1-2; D possibly corresponds to TRBD1 (5 bases). Germline values: CDR1 SNHLY, CDR2 FYNNEI. The CDR3 extends over 14 amino acids. The germline V and J ends were trimmed by 5 bases and 3 bases, with 13 bases remaining between them. The DNA for the CDR3 is TGTGCCAGCAGTATTCCAGGGAGGGACTATGGCTACACCTTC. Protein sequence: CASSIPGRDYGYTF.

A remark on this clonotype: A much bigger clone sits one base away, suggesting this may be a read error. The J gene is TRBJ2-5, the V gene TRBV25-1; 12 bases match TRBD2. The CDR3 spans 19 residues. Unmatched junction bases numbered 13, after V lost 0 bases and J lost 5 bases. Germline V gene lookup returns CDR1 MGHDK and CDR2 SYGVNS. This chain's CDR3 is CASSEYGSASSGRDETQYF. The DNA of the CDR3 is TGTGCCAGCAGTGAATATGGGTCCGCCTCTAGCGGGAGGGATGAGACCCAGTACTTC.

The chain carries TRBV20-1 and TRBJ1-1, with 11 bases fitting TRBD1. The ends lost 3 bases at V and 4 bases at J; junction bases unmatched: 13. This CDR3 comprises 17 residues. In germline, CDR1 is DFQATT, CDR2 SNEGSKA (reference sequence). DNA of the CDR3: TGCAGTGCTAGGTCCGGGACAGGGGGTACCCCTGGCACTGAAGCTTTCTTT. Residues: CSARSGTGGTPGTEAFF.